The clone carrying this TCR beta chain occurred many times. Its antigen is unknown. The data originate from a study of T cells in Graves' hyperthyroidism and ophthalmopathy. Points from the study as a whole: A 13 V-J signature model discriminated ophthalmopathy versus stable hyperthyroidism.

On the basis of clinical symptoms, serum thyroxine and TRAb, thyroid ultrasound and orbital computed tomography, diagnoses were made. Amplified TCR beta CDR3 regions derived from RNA transcripts. First-round RT-PCR of the TCR CDR3 relied on the HTBI primer set. Via MiXCR, TCRdb re-called the multiplex PCR reads, giving one row per CDR3 protein. The sample lists 490,000 or so distinct CDR3 sequences; roughly 45% were seen once. Sequencing was carried out using peripheral blood or thyroid tissue (not recorded which). This receptor was taken from an adult woman with Graves' disease, either hyperthyroidism or ophthalmopathy (not recorded which).

Here the CDR3 reads CASSLGARRSTDTQYF. The CDR3 DNA is TGTGCCAGCAGCTTGGGTGCAAGGAGGAGCACAGATACGCAGTATTTT. V and J are TRBV7-2 and TRBJ2-3; TRBD2 might be the D (5 bases). Germline V gene sequence: CDR1 SGHTA, CDR2 FQGNSA. V dropped 3 bases and J dropped 0 bases, with 13 bases sitting between them. There are 16 residues in the CDR3.